This entry concerns a single T cell receptor (beta chain). Its specificity is unknown. The entry originates in a study of PD-L1 blockade in urothelial cancer. Overall study context: T cells numbered a median of roughly 150,000 in the blood samples. Study-level points and caveats: Improved survival was predicted by pretreatment blood TCR clonality below the median.

Some clones are missing from TCRdb's copy, which holds only in-frame ones; the method was immunoSEQ multiplex PCR. The sample includes roughly 38,000 clones, more than 65% of them seen just once. A total of 1 to 8 samples per patient were collected pretreatment and on-treatment. This clonotype was sampled from a man aged 65 to 85 with urothelial cancer. The starting material was PBMCs, obtained around atezolizumab (anti-PD-L1) treatment.

CDR3 residues: CASSGLLAYSYEQYF. In DNA, the CDR3 is TGTGCCAGCAGTGGGCTGCTCGCTTATTCCTACGAGCAGTACTTC. The chain couples TRBV28 to TRBJ2-7, with D hard to call. V gave up 5 bases and J gave up 1 base, with 15 bases separating them. The germline CDR1 and CDR2 sequences are MDHEN and SYDVKM. The CDR3 spans 15 residues.